Below, 19 T cell receptor beta chains from the same sample are listed, as sequenced in a study of blood T cell repertoires in COVID-19. Here immunoSEQ multiplex PCR was the method, and the copy in TCRdb shows in-frame clones only, minus some. The repertoire holds roughly 220,000 clones, with roughly 89% as singletons. The sequenced sample was PBMCs or T cells enriched from blood (not recorded which). All receptors come from a woman aged 40 to 50 with acute COVID-19.

The J gene is TRBJ2-3, the V gene TRBV9; D not certain. The CDR3 contains 14 residues. Germline-derived CDR1 and CDR2 are SGDLS and YYNGEE. V was shortened by 0 bases and J by 0 bases, with 5 bases between the two germline ends. CDR3 bases: TGTGCCAGCAGCGTAGGCGGAAGCACAGATACGCAGTATTTT. Protein: CASSVGGSTDTQYF.

The chain uses TRBV29-1 and TRBJ2-3, with 8 bases fitting TRBD1. The V segment lost 5 bases and the J segment 2 bases; nucleotides outside the gene matches: 6. CDR3 size: 14 residues. Germline CDR1 SQVTM, CDR2 ANQGSEA. The CDR3 DNA reads as TGCAGCGTTCGGACAGGGCTGTACACAGATACGCAGTATTTT. It encodes CSVRTGLYTDTQYF.

CDR3 DNA sequence: TGCGCCAGCAGCTCGACTAGCGGGGGGACAGATACGCAGTATTTT. Amino acids: CASSSTSGGTDTQYF. This chain connects TRBV5-1 to TRBJ2-3; 13 positions agree with TRBD2. Germline V gene sequence: CDR1 SGHRS, CDR2 YFSETQ. There are 15 residues in the CDR3. V lost 3 bases and J lost 3; bases outside the gene matches: 1.

The chain uses TRBV25-1 and TRBJ2-3; D possibly corresponds to TRBD2 (7 bases). The CDR3 is 16 residues long. CDR1 and CDR2 (germline): MGHDK, SYGVNS. V gave up 4 bases and J gave up 9 bases, with 23 bases separating them. CDR3 nucleotide sequence: TGTGCCAGCAGTGGGTCGGCGGGGGCCCTCTCCTGGACGCAGTATTTT. It codes for CASSGSAGALSWTQYF.

The V and J genes are TRBV19 and TRBJ2-3; possible D gene TRBD2, 7 bases. The CDR3 consists of 17 residues. The V and J ends lost 7 bases and 8 bases respectively, with 28 bases between them. CDR1 is LNHDA and CDR2 is SQIVND in the germline V gene (reference sequence). CDR3 amino acids: CASNPGSGGAGVSTQYF. The CDR3 bases are TGTGCCAGTAACCCCGGGTCGGGGGGCGCGGGGGTTAGTACGCAGTATTTT.

V usage is TRBV6-2 or TRBV6-3 and J usage is TRBJ1-5; D is perhaps TRBD1 (6 bases). The CDR3 totals 12 residues. V lost 5 bases, J lost 11 bases, and 13 bases lay in between. Germline V CDR1 and CDR2: MNHEY, SVGEGT. CDR3 in amino acids: CASSLGGAAQHF. Written as DNA, the CDR3 is TGTGCCAGCAGTCTGGGGGGGGCGGCCCAGCATTTT.

The chain uses TRBV4-3 and TRBJ1-4; the match to TRBD1 covers 10 bases. Germline V gene sequence: CDR1 LGHNA, CDR2 YSLEER. Unmatched junction bases numbered 14, after V lost 2 bases and J lost 8 bases. The CDR3 has 18 residues. CDR3 nucleotides: TGCGCCAGCAGCCAACTCGGCGGGACAGGGGCCTTCTCGGAAAAACTGTTTTTT. Its translation is CASSQLGGTGAFSEKLFF.

The chain employs TRBV18 and TRBJ1-4; possibly TRBD1 for D (6 bases). Trimming shortened V by 1 base and J by 8 bases, and 11 bases separated the two germline ends. Per the germline V gene, CDR1 is KGHSH and CDR2 is LQKENI. The CDR3 totals 14 residues. The CDR3 sequence is CASSPLGQGEKLFF. In nucleotides, the CDR3 is TGTGCCAGCTCACCACTGGGGCAGGGGGAAAAACTGTTTTTT. The variable domain in full, with the rest retrieved from reference TRBV18 and TRBJ1-4, is NAGVMQNPRHLVRRRGQEARLRCSPMKGHSHVYWYRQLPEEGLKFMVYLQKENIIDESGMPKERFSAEFPKEGPSILRIQQVVRGDSAAYFCASSPLGQGEKLFFGSGTQLSVL.

The CDR3 loop reads CASSPQLSSGANVLTF. The CDR3 DNA sequence: TGTGCCAGCAGCCCCCAACTGAGCTCTGGGGCCAACGTCCTGACTTTC. V gene TRBV14 combines with J gene TRBJ2-6, with unresolved D. The germline gives CDR1 SGHDN, CDR2 FVKESK. CDR3 size: 16 residues. V lost 4 bases, J lost 0 bases, and 10 bases lay in between.

The gene calls are TRBV18 and TRBJ1-1; maybe TRBD1 (5 bases). The CDR3 loop spans 12 amino acids. The germline V gene encodes CDR1 KGHSH and CDR2 LQKENI. V dropped 3 bases and J dropped 11 bases, with 13 bases sitting between them. The CDR3 loop reads CASSPLKGKAFF. CDR3 sequence (DNA): TGTGCCAGCTCACCCCTAAAGGGGAAGGCTTTCTTT.

The V and J genes are TRBV19 and TRBJ1-4; D call uncertain. The CDR3 consists of 14 residues. Germline V CDR1 and CDR2: LNHDA, SQIVND (reference sequence). Deletions cut 5 bases from V and 7 bases from J, with 14 bases between. The CDR3 loop is CASSFRGMGEKLFF. In DNA, the CDR3 is TGTGCCAGTAGTTTCCGGGGTATGGGTGAAAAACTGTTTTTT.

The chain has TRBV9 and TRBJ1-3; possible D gene TRBD1, 5 bases. The germline CDR1 and CDR2 sequences are SGDLS and YYNGEE. CDR3 length: 14 amino acids. V dropped 0 bases and J dropped 2 bases, with 6 bases sitting between them. CDR3 protein: CASSVGQTGNTIYF. CDR3 DNA sequence: TGTGCCAGCAGCGTAGGACAGACTGGAAACACCATATATTTT.

The chain employs TRBV19 and TRBJ2-7; 9 bases align to TRBD1. The V segment lost 3 bases and the J segment 2 bases; nucleotides outside the gene matches: 5. Germline CDR1 LNHDA, CDR2 SQIVND (reference sequence). The CDR3 runs 15 residues. CDR3: CASSISTGGTYEQYF. CDR3 nucleotides: TGTGCCAGTAGTATTTCTACAGGGGGCACCTACGAGCAGTACTTC.

This clone was detected once. The V gene is TRBV19, the J gene TRBJ1-4, with 8 bases lining up with TRBD1. From germline, CDR1 is LNHDA and CDR2 SQIVND (reference sequence). The CDR3 covers 18 residues. The V segment lost 4 bases and the J segment 2 bases; nucleotides outside the gene matches: 12. The CDR3 DNA reads as TGTGCCAGTAGTAAACCCCCCCAGGGGGCATCTACTAATGAAAAACTGTTTTTT. Its translation is CASSKPPQGASTNEKLFF.

The chain employs TRBV5-1 and TRBJ2-3; 9 bases line up with TRBD1. The CDR3 has 15 amino acids. Germline CDR1 SGHRS, CDR2 YFSETQ. V was pared by 4 bases and J by 4 bases, with 7 bases of the junction left unmatched. The CDR3 DNA reads as TGCGCCAGCAGCCCCACAGGGGGCTTTTCAGATACGCAGTATTTT. Its translation: CASSPTGGFSDTQYF.

V gene TRBV10-3 combines with J gene TRBJ1-2; D may be TRBD1 (6 bases). The CDR3 loop spans 14 amino acids. Germline-derived CDR1 and CDR2 are ENHRY and SYGVKD. The germline V and J ends were trimmed by 6 bases and 6 bases, with 17 bases remaining between them. DNA for the CDR3: TGTGCCATCAGAGATCTGGACAGAGCAGATGGCTACACCTTC. It specifies CAIRDLDRADGYTF.

This chain links TRBV7-2 with TRBJ2-3, with 10 bases lining up with TRBD2. Germline trimming cut 2 bases from V and 1 base from J; bases unmatched to any gene: 9. In germline, CDR1 is SGHTA, CDR2 FQGNSA. This CDR3 has 18 amino acids. The CDR3 reads CASSLRSGGDPRTDTQYF. CDR3 nucleotide sequence: TGTGCCAGCAGCTTACGGAGCGGGGGGGATCCCCGCACAGATACGCAGTATTTT.

In its sample, this clone was seen once. The rearrangement links TRBV29-1 to TRBJ1-2, with D possibly being TRBD1 (5 bases). The CDR3 covers 14 residues. CDR1 and CDR2 from the germline V gene are SQVTM and ANQGSEA. V was cut by 6 bases and J by 2 bases, with 16 bases left in between. The DNA of the CDR3 is TGCAGCGTGGGACTTGAGAGGGTGAACTATGGCTACACCTTC. Translation gives CSVGLERVNYGYTF.

The count of this clone is one. The V call is TRBV13, the J call TRBJ2-3; D is unresolved. CDR1 is PRHDT, CDR2 FYEKMQ, per germline (reference sequence). Trimming cost V 4 bases and J 6 bases, with 5 bases left between them. The CDR3 consists of 11 residues. The CDR3 DNA reads TGTGCCAGCAGCTCCGCGGATACGCAGTATTTT. Its translation is CASSSADTQYF.